The rows below give T cell receptor beta chains drawn from one sample of a study of shared T cell receptors in the human thymus. Repertoires were generated with immunoSEQ multiplex PCR, while TCRdb's copy carries only in-frame clones and drops some. Of approximately 68,000 clones listed, about 95% were seen once; the top ten hold approximately 0.03%. The sequenced sample consisted of thymocytes. These receptors were taken from a human donor. CDR3s include the opening cysteine and the closing phenylalanine or tryptophan. Fields, in order: CDR3 length, V gene, J gene, clone size, CDR3 protein. Where a row states a size, it is once, few, many or the class of an expanded clone; other rows omit it.

>12|TRBV9|TRBJ2-3|-
CASSVRTDTQYF
>14|TRBV5-1|TRBJ1-2|few
CASSLGDRGYGYTF
>15|TRBV5-8|TRBJ1-3|once
CASSLVRVVGNTIYF
>11|TRBV20-1|TRBJ1-1|once
CSVISATEAFF
>14|TRBV6-4|TRBJ2-3|-
CASSEEDTTDTQYF
>15|TRBV7-3|TRBJ2-1|few
CASSSRDSSYNEQFF
>16|TRBV5-1|TRBJ2-5|-
CASSLAGRVWGETQYF
>14|TRBV12-5|TRBJ1-4|-
CASGGTGTNEKLFF
>13|TRBV9|TRBJ2-1|-
CASSPGPNNEQFF
>15|TRBV5-4|TRBJ2-5|-
CASSLLGTDQETQYF
>17|TRBV6-4|TRBJ2-1|once
CASSDSGTGGSVNEQFF
>12|TRBV19|TRBJ1-1|once
CASSHREIGAFF
>11|TRBV6-6|TRBJ1-2|-
CASSITEGYTF
>13|TRBV7-8|TRBJ1-5|-
CASSSTGDQPQHF
>20|TRBV10-3|TRBJ2-3|-
CAISEGVAGAGIVSTDTQYF
>14|TRBV7-9|TRBJ1-5|-
CASSPDRGNQPQHF
>18|TRBV21-1|TRBJ1-5|-
CASSKVTRCQAGDQPQHF
>18|TRBV10-1|TRBJ1-4|-
CASRPRWTGNWVDEKLFF
>17|TRBV7-9|TRBJ2-1|-
CASSPRTGEEDYNEQFF
>18|TRBV27|TRBJ1-3|-
CASSRSLADTSSGNTIYF
>13|TRBV19|TRBJ2-7|-
CASSIPDSYEQYF
>13|TRBV2|TRBJ1-5|-
CASSDVGDQPQHF
>15|TRBV7-8|TRBJ2-7|-
CASSLEPGAGYEQYF
>15|TRBV27|TRBJ2-7|-
CASSPDSPKTYEQYF
>17|TRBV4-3|TRBJ1-1|-
CASSRRGAARMNTEAFF
>14|TRBV6-1|TRBJ1-2|once
CASSGQGVYYGYTF
>21|TRBV4-1|TRBJ2-2|-
CASSQDVQGASPFANTGELFF
>17|TRBV29-1|TRBJ1-1|-
CSVEGLGEGRGHTEAFF
>16|TRBV13|TRBJ2-3|-
CASSPLGQGGTDTQYF
>13|TRBV28|TRBJ1-1|-
CASSFLPGTEAFF
>17|TRBV4-2|TRBJ2-5|-
CASSQGLAGGYQETQYF
>15|TRBV27|TRBJ1-5|-
CASRLGGRGHQPQHF
>14|TRBV7-2|TRBJ2-5|-
CASRFGYHQETQYF
>13|TRBV5-6|TRBJ2-7|-
CASSLGQIYEQYF
>17|TRBV2|TRBJ1-2|-
CASSEALRRGRNYGYTF
>16|TRBV5-1|TRBJ2-3|once
CASSVRRRHSTDTQYF
>14|TRBV19|TRBJ1-1|-
CASSMGTIDTEAFF
>16|TRBV18|TRBJ2-3|-
CASSPFGRIPTDTQYF
>15|TRBV7-3|TRBJ2-5|-
CASSSNPGKSETQYF
>15|TRBV14|TRBJ2-3|-
CASNKKAGGTDTQYF